Sequencing of this TCR beta chain was carried out in a study of shared clonotypes between healthy human individuals. In the study overall: The study enrolled two women and a few men aged 18 to 49.

Original processing notes: Owing to the provision of junction-only sequences devoid of quality scores by immunoSEQ, filtering differed. This table comes from immunoSEQ multiplex PCR, and its TCRdb copy is limited to in-frame clones, with some not included. V, J and clone size are taken as reported in that table, and D and trimming were inferred from the DNA itself. The table records about 2.1 million clones, about 94% of them present only once. V dropped 5 bases and J dropped 16; count of bases not matched to a gene: 30. The CDR3 extends over 21 amino acids. From germline, CDR1 is MDHEN and CDR2 SYDVKM. A word on this clone: Antigen unknown.

Naive CD8 populations comprised CD45RO-negative cells positively selected for CCR7, excluding terminally differentiated effector memory CD45RA+ cells. None of the donors, who were healthy HIV-negative adults, had recently had acute infections or vaccinations. Study-level results: Relative to memory subsets, naive subsets generally showed larger estimated richness.

The rearrangement joins TRBV28 to TRBJ2-1; 15 nucleotides align to TRBD2. The material sequenced was naive CD8+ T cells from PBMCs. The clonotype originates from a man younger than 35 in good health. Some clones in this sample may be carry-over from other donors' samples. The CDR3 sequence is CASSSRSRAVPGLAGGLHHFF. The CDR3 DNA reads TGTGCCAGCAGTAGCCGCTCCAGAGCTGTCCCGGGACTAGCGGGAGGCCTCCATCACTTCTTC. The full variable domain, rest sourced from reference TRBV28 and TRBJ2-1, is DVKVTQSSRYLVKRTGEKVFLECVQDMDHENMFWYRQDPGLGLRLIYFSYDVKMKEKGDIPEGYSVSREKKERFSLILESASTNQTSMYLCASSSRSRAVPGLAGGLHHFFGPGTRLTVL.